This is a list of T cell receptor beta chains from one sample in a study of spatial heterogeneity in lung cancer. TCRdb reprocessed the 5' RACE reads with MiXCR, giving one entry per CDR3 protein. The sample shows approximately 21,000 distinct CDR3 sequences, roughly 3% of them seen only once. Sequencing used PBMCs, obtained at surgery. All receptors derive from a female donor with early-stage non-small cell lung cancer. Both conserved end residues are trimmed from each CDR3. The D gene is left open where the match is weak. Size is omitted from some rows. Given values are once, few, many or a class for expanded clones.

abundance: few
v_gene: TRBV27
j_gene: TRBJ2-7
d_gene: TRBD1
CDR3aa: ASSLTTPSLTTPGQDSYEQY

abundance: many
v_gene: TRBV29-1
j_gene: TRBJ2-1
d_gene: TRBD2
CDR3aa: SVRLAGRWDEQF

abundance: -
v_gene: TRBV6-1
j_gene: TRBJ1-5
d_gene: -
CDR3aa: ASSPDSNQPQH

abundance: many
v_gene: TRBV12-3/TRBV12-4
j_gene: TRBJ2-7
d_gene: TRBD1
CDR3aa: ASSRGTAYEQY

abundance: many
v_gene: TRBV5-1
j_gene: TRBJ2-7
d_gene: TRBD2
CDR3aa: ASNPGPGGPSYEQY

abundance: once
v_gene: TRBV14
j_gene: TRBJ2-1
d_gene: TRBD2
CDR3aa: ASSRLAGTRVEF

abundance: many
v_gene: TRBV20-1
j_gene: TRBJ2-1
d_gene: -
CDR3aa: SARDFAAGAYNEQF

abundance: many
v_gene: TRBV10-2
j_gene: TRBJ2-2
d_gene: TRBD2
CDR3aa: ASSRGPKAGRNTGELF

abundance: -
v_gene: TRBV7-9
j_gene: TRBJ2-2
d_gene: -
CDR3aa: ASRVAGKGRELF

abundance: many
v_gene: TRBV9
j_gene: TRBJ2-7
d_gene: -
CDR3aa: ASSVANIGTYEQY

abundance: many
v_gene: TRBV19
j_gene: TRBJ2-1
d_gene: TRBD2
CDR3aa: ASSKLAGANNEQF

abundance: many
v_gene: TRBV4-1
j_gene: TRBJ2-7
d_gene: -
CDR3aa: ASSQSGLGEQY

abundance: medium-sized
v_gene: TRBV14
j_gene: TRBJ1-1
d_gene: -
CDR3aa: ASSQSPGGKAF

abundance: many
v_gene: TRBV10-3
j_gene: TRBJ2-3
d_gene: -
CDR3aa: AISESASFETTDTQY

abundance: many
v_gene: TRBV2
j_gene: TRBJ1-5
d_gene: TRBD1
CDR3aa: ASSDPGTGSDQPQH

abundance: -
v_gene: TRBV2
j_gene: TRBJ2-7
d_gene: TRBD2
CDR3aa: ASSRTSGSYEQY

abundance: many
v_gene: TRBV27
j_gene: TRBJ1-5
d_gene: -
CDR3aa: ASSFVNQPQH

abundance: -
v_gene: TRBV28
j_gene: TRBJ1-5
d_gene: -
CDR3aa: ASSLGTGSNQPQH

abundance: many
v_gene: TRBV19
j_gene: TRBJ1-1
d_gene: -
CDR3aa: ASRSPGYHTEAF

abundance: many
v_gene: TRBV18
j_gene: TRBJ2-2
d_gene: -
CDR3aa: ASSPNLNTGELF

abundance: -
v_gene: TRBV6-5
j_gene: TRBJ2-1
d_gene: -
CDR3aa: ASSLDNEQF

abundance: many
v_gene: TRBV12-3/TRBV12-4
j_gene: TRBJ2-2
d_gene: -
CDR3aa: ASSSTEPKNTGELF

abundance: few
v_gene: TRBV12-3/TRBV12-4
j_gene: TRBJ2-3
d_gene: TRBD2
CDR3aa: ASNPTSGRATDTQY

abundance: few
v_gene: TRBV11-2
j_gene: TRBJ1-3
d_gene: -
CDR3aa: ASSPYSGNTIY

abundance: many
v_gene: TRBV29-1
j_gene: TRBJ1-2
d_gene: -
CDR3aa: SVDPLGYGYT

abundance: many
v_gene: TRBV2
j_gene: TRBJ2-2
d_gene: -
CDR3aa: ASSGTNTGELF

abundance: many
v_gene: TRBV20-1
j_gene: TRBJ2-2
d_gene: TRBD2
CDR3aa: SARDLLAGEFDTGELF

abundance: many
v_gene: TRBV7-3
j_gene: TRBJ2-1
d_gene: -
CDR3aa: ASSFQGGGNEQF

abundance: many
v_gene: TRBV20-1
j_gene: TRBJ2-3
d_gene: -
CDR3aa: SARDTWADTQY

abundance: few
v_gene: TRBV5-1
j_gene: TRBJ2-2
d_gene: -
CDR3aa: ASSLDRPTGELF

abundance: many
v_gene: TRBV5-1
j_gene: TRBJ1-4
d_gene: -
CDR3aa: ASSRRGNEKLF

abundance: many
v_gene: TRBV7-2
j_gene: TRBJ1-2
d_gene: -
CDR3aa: ASSPSGVRVNLGYT

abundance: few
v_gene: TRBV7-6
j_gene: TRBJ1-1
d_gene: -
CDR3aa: ASSSAGANTEAF

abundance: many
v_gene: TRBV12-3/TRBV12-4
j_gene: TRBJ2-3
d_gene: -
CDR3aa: ASRRVPDTQY

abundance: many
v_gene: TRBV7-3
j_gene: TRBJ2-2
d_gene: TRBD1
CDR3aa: ASRQTGTGDTGELF

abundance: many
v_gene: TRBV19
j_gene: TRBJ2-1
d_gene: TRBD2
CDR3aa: ASSPIAGAVDNEQF

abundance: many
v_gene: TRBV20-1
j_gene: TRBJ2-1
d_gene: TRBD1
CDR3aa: SLSQGAREQF

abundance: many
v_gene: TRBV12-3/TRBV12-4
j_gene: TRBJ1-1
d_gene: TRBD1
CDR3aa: ASTGPGGANTEAF

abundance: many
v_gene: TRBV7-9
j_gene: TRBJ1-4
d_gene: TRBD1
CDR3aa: ASSPDRINEKLF

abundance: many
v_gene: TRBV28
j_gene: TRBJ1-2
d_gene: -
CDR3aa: ASSLQGDYGYT